The 24 T cell receptor beta chains in this list originate from one sample, sequenced in a study of blood T cell repertoires in COVID-19. Produced via immunoSEQ multiplex PCR; TCRdb's table is partial and in-frame only. The sample has about 330,000 clones; approximately 89% are singletons. Material for sequencing was PBMCs or T cells enriched from blood (not recorded which). Receptors originate from a man aged 30-40 years who had recovered from COVID-19.

Judged by abundance, this clone is large. The chain uses TRBV7-9 and TRBJ2-7; TRBD1 might be the D (5 bases). This CDR3 has 16 residues. Trimming removed 2 bases from V and 7 bases from J, with 21 bases in between. Germline V CDR1 and CDR2: SEHNR, FQNEAQ (reference sequence). This CDR3 reads CASSLRQGLPMEEQYF. The CDR3, as DNA: TGTGCCAGCAGCTTAAGGCAGGGCCTCCCTATGGAGGAGCAGTACTTC. Filled out from reference TRBV7-9 and TRBJ2-7, the complete variable domain reads DTGVSQNPRHKITKRGQNVTFRCDPISEHNRLYWYRQTLGQGPEFLTYFQNEAQLEKSRLLSDRFSAERPKGSFSTLEIQRTEQGDSAMYLCASSLRQGLPMEEQYFGPGTRLTVT.

The V gene is TRBV11-2, the J gene TRBJ1-1; tentative D call: TRBD1 (5 bases). The CDR3 is 14 residues long. CDR1 is SGHAT and CDR2 is FQNNGV in the germline V gene. Trimming pared 1 base from V and 5 bases from J, leaving 11 bases between. CDR3 sequence (DNA): TGTGCCAGCAGCTTAGGGGTCGCAGGGACTGAAGCTTTCTTT. It is translated as CASSLGVAGTEAFF.

The chain uses TRBV11-2 and TRBJ2-1; 7 nucleotides line up with TRBD1. CDR1 and CDR2 from the germline V gene are SGHAT and FQNNGV. The CDR3 is 16 residues long. Trimming at V came to 4 bases and at J to 2 bases, leaving 8 bases not matched to a gene. CDR3 region: CASSSATGAPYNEQFF. The CDR3 DNA reads TGTGCCAGCAGCTCCGCTACAGGGGCCCCCTACAATGAGCAGTTCTTC. The whole variable domain, remainder taken from reference TRBV11-2 and TRBJ2-1, is EAGVAQSPRYKIIEKRQSVAFWCNPISGHATLYWYQQILGQGPKLLIQFQNNGVVDDSQLPKDRFSAERLKGVDSTLKIQPAKLEDSAVYLCASSSATGAPYNEQFFGPGTRLTVL.

The rearrangement uses TRBV5-1 and TRBJ2-1, with a weak D call TRBD2 (6 bases). Trimming took off 1 base at V and 0 bases at J, with 14 bases between the two ends. Germline assignment: CDR1 SGHRS and CDR2 YFSETQ. This CDR3 comprises 17 residues. The CDR3 loop is CASSLRGAGTSYNEQFF. The CDR3 bases are TGCGCCAGCAGCTTGCGGGGTGCGGGGACCTCCTACAATGAGCAGTTCTTC.

The V call is TRBV27, the J call TRBJ2-7; TRBD1 is a possible D gene (5 bases). The germline V gene has CDR1 MNHEY and CDR2 SMNVEV (reference sequence). The V end was cut by 10 bases, the J end by 1 base, with 8 bases between. The CDR3 is 11 residues long. CDR3: CATRQSYEQYF. The CDR3 DNA is TGTGCCACACGACAGTCCTACGAGCAGTACTTC.

This chain connects TRBV2 to TRBJ1-6; the D is unclear. Trimming cost V 7 bases and J 6 bases, with 10 bases left between them. The CDR3 has 13 amino acids. Germline V gives CDR1 SNHLY, CDR2 FYNNEI. The CDR3 is CASTGEVNSPLHF. CDR3 coding DNA: TGTGCCAGCACCGGGGAGGTTAATTCACCCCTCCACTTT.

The chain couples TRBV4-2 to TRBJ2-2, with D hard to call. CDR1 LGHNA and CDR2 YNFKEQ come from the germline V gene. Trimming shortened V by 2 bases and J by 5 bases, and 12 bases separated the two germline ends. The CDR3 contains 15 residues. The chain's CDR3 is CASSQLPTRTGELFF. For the CDR3, the DNA is TGTGCCAGCAGCCAACTACCGACAAGGACCGGGGAGCTGTTTTTT.

The DNA for the CDR3 is TGTGCCAGCAGTCCCGGGGGGGAAAAACTGTTTTTT. This codes for CASSPGGEKLFF. The chain uses TRBV6-5 and TRBJ1-4; D perhaps matches TRBD1 (5 bases). CDR1 is MNHEY and CDR2 is SVGAGI in the germline V gene. Trimming pared 5 bases from V and 8 bases from J, leaving 9 bases between. The CDR3 contains 12 residues.

The chain combines TRBV13 with TRBJ2-3; 8 bases map to TRBD2. The V and J ends lost 5 bases and 1 base, in that order; junction bases with no gene match: 8. The CDR3 loop spans 16 amino acids. Per germline, CDR1 PRHDT and CDR2 FYEKMQ (reference sequence). CDR3 loop: CASSPTGTRGTDTQYF. The CDR3 DNA sequence: TGTGCCAGCAGCCCCACCGGGACTAGGGGCACAGATACGCAGTATTTT.

The genes are TRBV7-9 and TRBJ2-3; 7 bases match TRBD2. Germline values: CDR1 SEHNR, CDR2 FQNEAQ (reference sequence). This CDR3 is 17 amino acids long. The trim removed 4 bases at V and 7 bases at J, leaving 17 bases unmatched. DNA for the CDR3: TGTGCCAGCAGCTCAAACCCGACTAGCCCCGGGTCACATACGCAGTATTTT. Protein: CASSSNPTSPGSHTQYF.

The chain employs TRBV5-4 and TRBJ1-1, with D perhaps matching TRBD1 (5 bases). V shed 0 bases and J shed 5 bases, with 14 bases lying between them. The V gene's germline CDR1 is SGHNT and CDR2 YYREEE (reference sequence). The CDR3 runs 15 residues. The CDR3 protein is CASSLAGGGMTEAFF. The CDR3 DNA reads TGTGCCAGCAGCTTGGCCGGGGGAGGGATGACTGAAGCTTTCTTT.

This chain uses TRBV7-8 with TRBJ1-1; 8 positions match TRBD1. The CDR3 spans 14 residues. Germline V lookup: CDR1 SGHVS, CDR2 FQNEAQ. The ends lost 1 base at V and 4 bases at J; junction bases unmatched: 2. The CDR3: CASSLDQGATEAFF. The CDR3 DNA sequence: TGTGCCAGCAGCTTAGATCAGGGGGCCACTGAAGCTTTCTTT.

The V and J genes are TRBV18 and TRBJ2-7; the D gene is possibly TRBD2 (6 bases). The CDR3 consists of 14 residues. Trimming stripped 2 bases from V and 3 bases from J, with 11 bases between. Germline CDR1 KGHSH, CDR2 LQKENI. CDR3: CASSPSGGIYEQYF. The DNA for the CDR3 is TGTGCCAGCTCACCATCTGGAGGGATCTACGAGCAGTACTTC.

The rearrangement uses TRBV7-9 and TRBJ1-4, with TRBD1 matching 7 bases. This CDR3 is built from 16 residues. V lost 5 bases, J lost 5 bases, and 11 bases stayed unmatched. CDR1 and CDR2 from the germline V gene are SEHNR and FQNEAQ (reference sequence). This CDR3 reads CASSRLGPGGNEKLFF. The CDR3 DNA sequence: TGTGCCAGCAGCCGACTAGGGCCAGGGGGAAATGAAAAACTGTTTTTT. The full variable domain, rest sourced from reference TRBV7-9 and TRBJ1-4, is DTGVSQNPRHKITKRGQNVTFRCDPISEHNRLYWYRQTLGQGPEFLTYFQNEAQLEKSRLLSDRFSAERPKGSFSTLEIQRTEQGDSAMYLCASSRLGPGGNEKLFFGSGTQLSVL.

V and J are TRBV21-1 and TRBJ2-7; TRBD1, the D gene given by the table, was not confirmed from the DNA. TRBV21-1 is termed a pseudogene. The CDR3 covers 15 residues. CDR3 amino acids: CASSAVSRGKYEQYF. In DNA, the CDR3 is TGTGCCAGCAGCGCCGTGAGCAGGGGAAAATACGAGCAGTACTTC.

This chain joins TRBV7-8 and TRBJ1-5, with D possibly matching TRBD1 (5 bases). The CDR3 sequence is 16 residues long. Germline CDR1 and CDR2: SGHVS and FQNEAQ. V shed 1 base and J shed 4 bases, with 14 bases lying between them. The CDR3 region is CASSLGRGAGNQPQHF. The CDR3 nucleotides are TGTGCCAGCAGCTTAGGGAGGGGCGCTGGAAATCAGCCCCAGCATTTT.

The V call is TRBV18, the J call TRBJ1-3; D is ambiguous. Trimming removed 3 bases from V and 2 bases from J, with 14 bases in between. CDR1 is KGHSH, CDR2 LQKENI, per germline. CDR3 length equals 16 residues. The CDR3 bases are TGTGCCAGCTCACCCAATCCGACGGGTGCTGGAAACACCATATATTTT. The encoded protein is CASSPNPTGAGNTIYF.

The V gene is TRBV30, the J gene TRBJ1-2, with TRBD1 as a possible D gene (6 bases). The CDR3 runs 14 residues. The germline V gene encodes CDR1 GTSNPN and CDR2 SVGIG (reference sequence). V dropped 0 bases and J dropped 10 bases, with 18 bases sitting between them. CDR3 nucleotides: TGTGCCTGGAGTGTAGACAGGATCCTGTCGAACTACACCTTC. Amino acid sequence: CAWSVDRILSNYTF.

The chain joins TRBV3-1 (or the pseudogene TRBV3-2) to TRBJ1-4; a possible D gene is TRBD1 (6 bases). Germline-derived CDR1 and CDR2 are LGHDT and YNNKEL (reference sequence). V was cut by 3 bases and J by 2 bases, with 13 bases left in between. The CDR3 loop spans 16 amino acids. DNA of the CDR3: TGTGCCAGCAGCCAGCACCAGGGGTTTACTAATGAAAAACTGTTTTTT. This encodes CASSQHQGFTNEKLFF.

With regard to this clone: Additional DNA sequences in this sample encode the identical CDR3. The V gene is TRBV19, the J gene TRBJ1-6; D is ambiguous. The CDR3 consists of 13 residues. V shed 1 base and J shed 7 bases, with 5 bases lying between them. Germline V gene lookup returns CDR1 LNHDA and CDR2 SQIVND (reference sequence). CDR3 sequence: CASSIGANSPLHF. In nucleotides, the CDR3 is TGTGCCAGTAGTATAGGGGCGAATTCACCCCTCCACTTT.

CDR3 residues: CASGGGSNTGELFF. CDR3 bases: TGTGCCAGCGGGGGGGGCTCGAACACCGGGGAGCTGTTTTTT. The gene calls are TRBV27 and TRBJ2-2, with a possible D match to TRBD2 (7 bases). The CDR3 is made up of 14 amino acids. Trimming left V 8 bases short and J 0 bases short, with 10 bases between. Germline lookup yields CDR1 MNHEY and CDR2 SMNVEV (reference sequence).

The V gene is TRBV27, the J gene TRBJ2-7, with 7 positions matching TRBD2. J lost 5 bases, V lost 0 bases, and 1 base had no gene match. CDR3 size: 13 residues. The germline CDR1 and CDR2 sequences are MNHEY and SMNVEV (reference sequence). The CDR3 region has the DNA TGTGCCAGCAGTTTATCGGGGGGGGACGAGCAGTACTTC. It yields the protein CASSLSGGDEQYF.

The V gene is TRBV7-2, the J gene TRBJ2-1; 7 bases fit TRBD2. The CDR3 has 15 residues. Trimming cost V 3 bases and J 2 bases; bases outside gene matches: 4. Germline CDR1 reads SGHTA; CDR2 reads FQGNSA. CDR3 region: CASSFSAGTYNEQFF. DNA for the CDR3: TGTGCCAGCAGCTTTTCAGCGGGAACCTACAATGAGCAGTTCTTC.

This chain links TRBV2 with TRBJ2-3; D unclear. The CDR3 loop spans 14 amino acids. The V gene's germline CDR1 is SNHLY and CDR2 FYNNEI. Trimming took off 4 bases at V and 0 bases at J, with 8 bases between the two ends. The CDR3 is CASSAFGSTDTQYF. The DNA for the CDR3 is TGTGCCAGCAGTGCTTTTGGCAGCACAGATACGCAGTATTTT.